This TCR beta chain stems from a study of blood T cell repertoires in COVID-19. Study summary: Material from acute and convalescent COVID-19 was sourced from the United States, Italy and Spain. T cells, B-cell-depleted T cells, or PBMCs supplied cDNA or gDNA.

The germline V gene encodes CDR1 MGHRA and CDR2 YSYEKL. The CDR3 loop spans 14 amino acids. Trimming cost V 4 bases and J 4 bases, with 14 bases left between them. As processed by the authors: Estimation of nucleated cell counts relied on the amplification of reference gene primers. Sequencing used immunoSEQ multiplex PCR; TCRdb keeps in-frame clones, though not all of them. Clone size and the V and J calls come from that table; the DNA yielded D and trimming. The sample includes under 100,000 clones, just over 90% seen only once; the top ten take 5.1%. This chain uses TRBV4-1 with TRBJ2-7; unclear D gene. This clonotype was sampled from a middle-aged man with acute or convalescent COVID-19. The sequencing input was peripheral blood. The CDR3 loop reads CASSLAPGSYEQYF. CDR3 in DNA: TGCGCCAGCAGCCTTGCCCCAGGCAGTTACGAGCAGTACTTC.